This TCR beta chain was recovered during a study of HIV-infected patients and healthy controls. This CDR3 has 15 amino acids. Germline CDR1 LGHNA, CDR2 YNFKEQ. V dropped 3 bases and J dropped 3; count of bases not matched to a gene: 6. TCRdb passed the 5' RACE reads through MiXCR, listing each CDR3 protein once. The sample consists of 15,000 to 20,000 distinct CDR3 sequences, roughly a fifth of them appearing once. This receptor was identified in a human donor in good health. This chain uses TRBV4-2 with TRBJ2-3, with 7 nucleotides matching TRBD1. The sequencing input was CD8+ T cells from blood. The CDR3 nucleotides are TGTGCCAGCAGCCAGGGCCGACAGGGAACAGATACGCAGTATTTT. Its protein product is CASSQGRQGTDTQYF.